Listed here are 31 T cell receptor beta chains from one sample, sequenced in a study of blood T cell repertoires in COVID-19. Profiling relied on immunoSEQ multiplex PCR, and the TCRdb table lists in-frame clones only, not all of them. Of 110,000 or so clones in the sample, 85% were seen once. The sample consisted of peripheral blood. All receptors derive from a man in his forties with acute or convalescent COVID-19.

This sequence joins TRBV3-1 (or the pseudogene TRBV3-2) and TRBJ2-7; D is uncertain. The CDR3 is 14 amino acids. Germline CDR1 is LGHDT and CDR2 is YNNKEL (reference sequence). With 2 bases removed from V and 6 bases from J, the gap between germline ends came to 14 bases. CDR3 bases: TGTGCCAGCAGCCAACAGGTGGGCTATGGCGAGCAGTACTTC. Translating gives CASSQQVGYGEQYF.

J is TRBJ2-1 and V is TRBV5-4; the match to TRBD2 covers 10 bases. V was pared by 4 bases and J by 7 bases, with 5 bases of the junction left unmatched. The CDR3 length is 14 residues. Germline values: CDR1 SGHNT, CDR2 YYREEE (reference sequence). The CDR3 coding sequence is TGTGCCAGCAGCCCAGCGGGGGGGCAGAATGAGCAGTTCTTC. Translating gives CASSPAGGQNEQFF.

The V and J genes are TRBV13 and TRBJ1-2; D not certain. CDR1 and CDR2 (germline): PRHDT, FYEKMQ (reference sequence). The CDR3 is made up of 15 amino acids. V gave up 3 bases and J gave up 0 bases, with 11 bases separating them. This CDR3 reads CASSFPYGTNYGYTF. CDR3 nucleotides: TGTGCCAGCAGCTTTCCGTACGGGACTAACTATGGCTACACCTTC.

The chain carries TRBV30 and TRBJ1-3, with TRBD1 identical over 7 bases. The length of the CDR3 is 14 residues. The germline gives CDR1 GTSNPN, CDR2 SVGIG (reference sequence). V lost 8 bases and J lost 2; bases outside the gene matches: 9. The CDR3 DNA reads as TGTGCCCGACGAGACAGGGCGACTGGAAACACCATATATTTT. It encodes CARRDRATGNTIYF.

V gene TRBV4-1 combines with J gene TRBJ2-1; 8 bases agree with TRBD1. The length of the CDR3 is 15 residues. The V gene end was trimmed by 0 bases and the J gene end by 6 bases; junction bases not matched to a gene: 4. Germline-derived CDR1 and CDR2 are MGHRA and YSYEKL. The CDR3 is CASSQDRGPFNEQFF. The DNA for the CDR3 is TGCGCCAGCAGCCAAGACAGGGGGCCCTTCAATGAGCAGTTCTTC.

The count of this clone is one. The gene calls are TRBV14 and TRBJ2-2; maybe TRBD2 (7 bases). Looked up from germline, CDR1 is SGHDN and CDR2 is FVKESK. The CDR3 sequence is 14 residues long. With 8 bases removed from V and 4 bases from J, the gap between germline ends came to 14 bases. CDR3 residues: CASPGGAGTGELFF. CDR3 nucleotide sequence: TGTGCCAGCCCGGGGGGCGCGGGCACCGGGGAGCTGTTTTTT.

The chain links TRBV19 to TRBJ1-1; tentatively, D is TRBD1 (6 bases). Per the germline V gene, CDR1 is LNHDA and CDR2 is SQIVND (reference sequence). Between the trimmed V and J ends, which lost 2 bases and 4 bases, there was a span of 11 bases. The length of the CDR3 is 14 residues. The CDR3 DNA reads TGTGCCAGTAGTATACAGGGGTTTAGCACTGAAGCTTTCTTT. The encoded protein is CASSIQGFSTEAFF.

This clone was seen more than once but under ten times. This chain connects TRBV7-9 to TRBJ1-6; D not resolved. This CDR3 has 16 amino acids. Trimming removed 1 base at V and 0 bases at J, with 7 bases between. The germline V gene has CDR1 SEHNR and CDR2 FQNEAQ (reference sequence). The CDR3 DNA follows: TGTGCCAGCAGCTTAGGACGGAGCTCCTATAATTCACCCCTCCACTTT. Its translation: CASSLGRSSYNSPLHF.

CDR3 sequence reads: CSVDEGGTDTQYF. For the CDR3, the DNA is TGCAGCGTTGACGAGGGTGGGACAGATACGCAGTATTTT. The J gene is TRBJ2-3, the V gene TRBV29-1; TRBD2 might be the D (5 bases). CDR1 is SQVTM, CDR2 ANQGSEA, per germline. The CDR3 sequence is 13 residues long. Trimming stripped 3 bases from V and 3 bases from J, with 10 bases between.

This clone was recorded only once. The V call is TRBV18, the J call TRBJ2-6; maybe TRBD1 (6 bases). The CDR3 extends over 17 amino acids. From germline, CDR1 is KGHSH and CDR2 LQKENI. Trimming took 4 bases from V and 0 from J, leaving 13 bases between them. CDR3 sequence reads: CASSQPGQNSGANVLTF. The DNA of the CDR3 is TGTGCCAGCTCACAACCAGGACAGAACTCTGGGGCCAACGTCCTGACTTTC.

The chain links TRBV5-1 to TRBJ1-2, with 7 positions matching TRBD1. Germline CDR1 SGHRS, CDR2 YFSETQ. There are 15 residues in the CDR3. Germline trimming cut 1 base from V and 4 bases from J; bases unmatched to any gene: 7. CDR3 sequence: CASSLTLTGAYGYTF. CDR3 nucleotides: TGCGCCAGCAGCTTGACCCTAACAGGGGCCTATGGCTACACCTTC.

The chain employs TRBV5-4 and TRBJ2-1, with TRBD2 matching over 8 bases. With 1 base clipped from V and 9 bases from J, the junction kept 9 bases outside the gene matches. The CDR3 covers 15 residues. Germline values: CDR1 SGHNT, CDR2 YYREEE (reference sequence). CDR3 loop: CASSLRGGRLGEQFF. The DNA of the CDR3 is TGTGCCAGCAGCTTGCGGGGGGGCCGTTTGGGTGAGCAGTTCTTC.

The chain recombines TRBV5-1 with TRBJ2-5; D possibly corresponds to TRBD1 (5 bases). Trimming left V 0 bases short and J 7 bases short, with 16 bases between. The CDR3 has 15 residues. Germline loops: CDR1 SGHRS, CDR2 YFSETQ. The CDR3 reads CASSLGLPDSRTQYF. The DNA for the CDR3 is TGCGCCAGCAGCTTGGGCCTACCCGACAGTCGGACCCAGTACTTC.

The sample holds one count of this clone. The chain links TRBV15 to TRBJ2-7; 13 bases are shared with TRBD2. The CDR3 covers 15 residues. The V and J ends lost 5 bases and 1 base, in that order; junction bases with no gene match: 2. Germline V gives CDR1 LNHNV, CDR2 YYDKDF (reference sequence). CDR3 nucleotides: TGTGCCACCAGCTGGGGACTAGCGGGGTCCTACGAGCAGTACTTC. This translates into CATSWGLAGSYEQYF.

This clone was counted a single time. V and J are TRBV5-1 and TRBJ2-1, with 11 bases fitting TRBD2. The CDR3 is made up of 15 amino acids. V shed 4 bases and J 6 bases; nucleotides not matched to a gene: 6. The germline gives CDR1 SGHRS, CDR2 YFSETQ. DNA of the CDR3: TGCGCCAGCAGCCTACTAGCGGGGGAGACCAATGAGCAGTTCTTC. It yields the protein CASSLLAGETNEQFF.

The CDR3 is CASALPGSYEQYF. CDR3 in DNA: TGTGCTAGTGCCCTGCCGGGCTCCTACGAGCAGTACTTC. The chain recombines TRBV12-5 with TRBJ2-7; D is ambiguous. V lost 7 bases to trimming and J lost 0 bases, with 10 bases between them. CDR1 LGHNT and CDR2 FRNRAP come from the germline V gene. This CDR3 contains 13 residues. The variable domain in full, with the rest retrieved from reference TRBV12-5 and TRBJ2-7, is DARVTQTPRHKVTEMGQEVTMRCQPILGHNTVFWYRQTMMQGLELLAYFRNRAPLDDSGMPKDRFSAEMPDATLATLKIQPSEPRDSAVYFCASALPGSYEQYFGPGTRLTVT.

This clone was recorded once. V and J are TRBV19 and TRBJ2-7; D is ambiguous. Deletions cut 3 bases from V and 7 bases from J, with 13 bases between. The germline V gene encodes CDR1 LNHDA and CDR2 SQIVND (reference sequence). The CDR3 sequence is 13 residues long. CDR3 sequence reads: CASSIGANGEQYF. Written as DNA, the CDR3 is TGTGCCAGTAGTATCGGAGCAAATGGGGAGCAGTACTTC.

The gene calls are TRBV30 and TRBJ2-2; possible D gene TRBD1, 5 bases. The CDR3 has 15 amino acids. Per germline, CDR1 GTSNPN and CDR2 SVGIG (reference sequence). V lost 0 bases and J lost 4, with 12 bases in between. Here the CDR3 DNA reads TGTGCCTGGAGTGTAGGACGACAGACCACCGGGGAGCTGTTTTTT. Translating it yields CAWSVGRQTTGELFF.

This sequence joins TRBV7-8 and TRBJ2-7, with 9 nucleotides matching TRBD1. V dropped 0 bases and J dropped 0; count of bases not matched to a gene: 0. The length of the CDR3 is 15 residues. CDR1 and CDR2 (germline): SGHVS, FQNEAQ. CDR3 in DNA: TGTGCCAGCAGCTTAGCGACAGGGGGCTCCTACGAGCAGTACTTC. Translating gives CASSLATGGSYEQYF.

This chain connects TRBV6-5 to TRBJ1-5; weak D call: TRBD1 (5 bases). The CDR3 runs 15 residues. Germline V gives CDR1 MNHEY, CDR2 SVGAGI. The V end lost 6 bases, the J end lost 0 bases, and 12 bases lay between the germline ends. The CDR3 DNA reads TGTGCCAGCAGCCAAACAGGATTTAGCAATCAGCCCCAGCATTTT. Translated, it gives CASSQTGFSNQPQHF.

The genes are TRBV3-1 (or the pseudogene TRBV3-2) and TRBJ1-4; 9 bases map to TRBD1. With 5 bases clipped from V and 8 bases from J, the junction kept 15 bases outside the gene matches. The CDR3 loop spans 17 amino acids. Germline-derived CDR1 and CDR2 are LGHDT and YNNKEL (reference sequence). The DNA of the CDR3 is TGTGCCAGCAGCGATCATACAGGGGGCGCGGATGAGGAAAAACTGTTTTTT. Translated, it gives CASSDHTGGADEEKLFF.

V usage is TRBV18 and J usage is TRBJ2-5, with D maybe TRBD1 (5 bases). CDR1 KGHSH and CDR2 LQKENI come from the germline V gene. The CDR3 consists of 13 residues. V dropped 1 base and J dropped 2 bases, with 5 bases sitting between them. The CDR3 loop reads CASSPQGQETQYF. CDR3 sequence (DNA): TGTGCCAGCTCACCACAGGGGCAAGAGACCCAGTACTTC.

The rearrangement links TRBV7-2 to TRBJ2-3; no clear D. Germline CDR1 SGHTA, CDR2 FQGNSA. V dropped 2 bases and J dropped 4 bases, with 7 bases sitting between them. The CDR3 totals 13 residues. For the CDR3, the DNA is TGTGCCAGCAGCTTAATGGGCGCAGATACGCAGTATTTT. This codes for CASSLMGADTQYF.

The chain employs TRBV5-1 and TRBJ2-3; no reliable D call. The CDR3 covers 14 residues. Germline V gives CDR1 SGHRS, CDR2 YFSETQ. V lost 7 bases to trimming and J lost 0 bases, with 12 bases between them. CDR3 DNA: TGCGCCAGCTCTCGGTTGTCCAGCACAGATACGCAGTATTTT. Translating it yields CASSRLSSTDTQYF.

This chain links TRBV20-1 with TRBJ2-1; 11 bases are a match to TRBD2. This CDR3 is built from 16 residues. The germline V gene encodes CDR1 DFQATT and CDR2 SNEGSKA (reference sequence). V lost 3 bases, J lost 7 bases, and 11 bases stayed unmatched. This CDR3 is CSASQLAGGPSNEQFF. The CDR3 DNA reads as TGCAGTGCTAGTCAGCTAGCGGGGGGCCCGTCTAATGAGCAGTTCTTC.

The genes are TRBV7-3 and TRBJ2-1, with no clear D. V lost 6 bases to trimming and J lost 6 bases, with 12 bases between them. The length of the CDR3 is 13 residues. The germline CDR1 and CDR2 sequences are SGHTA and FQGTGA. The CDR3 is CASSPGAGNEQFF. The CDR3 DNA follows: TGTGCCAGCAGTCCCGGTGCCGGCAATGAGCAGTTCTTC.

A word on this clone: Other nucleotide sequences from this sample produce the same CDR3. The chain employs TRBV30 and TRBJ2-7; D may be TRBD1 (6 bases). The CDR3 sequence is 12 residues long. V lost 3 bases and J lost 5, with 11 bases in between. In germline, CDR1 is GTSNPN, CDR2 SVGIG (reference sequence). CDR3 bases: TGTGCCTGGAGCGTAAGGGGGAACGAGCAGTACTTC. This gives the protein CAWSVRGNEQYF.

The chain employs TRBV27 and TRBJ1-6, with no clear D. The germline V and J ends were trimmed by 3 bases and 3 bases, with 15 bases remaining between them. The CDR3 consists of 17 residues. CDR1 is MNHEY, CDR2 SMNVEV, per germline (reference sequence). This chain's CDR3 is CASSFVAPAYYNSPLHF. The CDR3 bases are TGTGCCAGCAGTTTTGTTGCTCCTGCCTACTATAATTCACCCCTCCACTTT.

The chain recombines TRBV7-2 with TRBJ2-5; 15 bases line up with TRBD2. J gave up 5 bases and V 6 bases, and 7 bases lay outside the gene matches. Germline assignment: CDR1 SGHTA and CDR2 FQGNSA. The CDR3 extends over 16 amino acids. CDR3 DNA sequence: TGTGCCAGCAGTCCCTGGACTAGCGGGGGGGCGGAGACCCAGTACTTC. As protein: CASSPWTSGGAETQYF. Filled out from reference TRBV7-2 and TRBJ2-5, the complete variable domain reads GAGVSQSPSNKVTEKGKDVELRCDPISGHTALYWYRQSLGQGLEFLIYFQGNSAPDKSGLPSDRFSAERTGGSVSTLTIQRTQQEDSAVYLCASSPWTSGGAETQYFGPGTRLLVL.

CDR3 coding DNA: TGCAGCGTCTACCCGAGGACAGTTAGCACAGATACGCAGTATTTT. Protein: CSVYPRTVSTDTQYF. The chain employs TRBV29-1 and TRBJ2-3; TRBD1 might be the D (6 bases). The CDR3 covers 15 residues. The V end was cut by 6 bases, the J end by 0 bases, with 16 bases between. Germline lookup yields CDR1 SQVTM and CDR2 ANQGSEA.

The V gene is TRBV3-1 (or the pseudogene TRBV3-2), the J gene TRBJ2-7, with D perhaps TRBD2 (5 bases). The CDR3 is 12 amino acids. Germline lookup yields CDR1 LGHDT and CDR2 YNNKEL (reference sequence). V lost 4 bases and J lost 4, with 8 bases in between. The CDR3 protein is CASSRSGYEQYF. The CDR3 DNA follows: TGTGCCAGCAGCCGGTCGGGGTACGAGCAGTACTTC.